Shown below are 27 T cell receptor beta chains from a single sample sequenced in a study of breast tumors, draining lymph nodes, adjacent tissues. TCRdb reprocessed the multiplex PCR reads with MiXCR, giving one entry per CDR3 protein. The sample lists about 230,000 distinct CDR3 sequences; about 34% were seen once. The lymph nodes were axillary draining lymph nodes from breast cancer patients. Sequenced: axillary lymph node tissue. These receptors all come from a female donor with breast cancer. Some clones in this sample may be carry-over from other donors' samples.

This clonotype was found many times. A much larger clone differs by one base, so this may be a read error. This chain links TRBV12-3 or TRBV12-4 with TRBJ2-7; possible D gene TRBD2, 6 bases. This CDR3 region has 13 residues. Trimming took 4 bases from V and 4 from J, leaving 11 bases between them. CDR3 residues: CASSCAGLYEQYF. CDR3 nucleotide sequence: TGTGCCAGCAGTTGCGCGGGGCTGTACGAGCAGTACTTC.

The chain carries TRBV25-1 and TRBJ1-5, with 9 bases aligning to TRBD1. Per the germline V gene, CDR1 is MGHDK and CDR2 is SYGVNS. This CDR3 has 16 residues. Germline trimming cut 4 bases from V and 4 bases from J; bases unmatched to any gene: 8. DNA for the CDR3: TGTGCCAGCAGTGCTACGGACAGGGGTAGGAATCAGCCCCAGCATTTT. Its translation: CASSATDRGRNQPQHF.

This clonotype was seen at least ten times. V gene TRBV29-1 combines with J gene TRBJ2-3; D is unresolved. This CDR3 has 12 amino acids. Germline CDR1 and CDR2: SQVTM and ANQGSEA. V lost 1 base, J lost 6 bases, and 8 bases lay in between. CDR3 DNA: TGCAGCGTTGAAGGACCGAGGGATACGCAGTATTTT. It codes for CSVEGPRDTQYF.

The gene calls are TRBV9 and TRBJ2-7; TRBD1 aligns across 7 bases. Germline CDR1 SGDLS, CDR2 YYNGEE. This CDR3 is built from 14 residues. With 3 bases clipped from V and 0 bases from J, the junction kept 3 bases outside the gene matches. CDR3 in DNA: TGTGCCAGCAGCGCTGCAGGGGGCTCCTACGAGCAGTACTTC. Translation gives CASSAAGGSYEQYF.

Comments on this clonotype: One end of the junction fails to match germline, which may point to a read error. The chain has TRBV2 and TRBJ2-5; 7 bases are shared with TRBD2. The CDR3 contains 12 residues. From germline, CDR1 is SNHLY and CDR2 FYNNEI. The CDR3 reads CASSKAGRTQYF. The CDR3, as DNA: TGTGCCAGCAGTAAAGCGGGGAGGACCCAGTACTTC.

This clonotype showed up many times. The chain combines TRBV5-1 with TRBJ2-3; D gene ambiguous. Germline V lookup: CDR1 SGHRS, CDR2 YFSETQ. Trimming removed 4 bases from V and 1 base from J, with 10 bases in between. CDR3 length equals 14 residues. The CDR3 nucleotides are TGCGCCAGCAGCCTCGACTGGGGCACAGATACGCAGTATTTT. This gives the protein CASSLDWGTDTQYF.

A remark on this clonotype: Likely a read error: the CDR3 ends without its conserved phenylalanine or tryptophan. No DNA is shown, since the ends of the CDR3 on it are uncertain; the CDR3 is the one TCRdb lists. The rearrangement uses TRBV20-1 and TRBJ2-6. Germline V CDR1 and CDR2: DFQATT, SNEGSKA (reference sequence). Both ends counted, the CDR3 spans 10 residues. The CDR3 reads CSARALVGTS.

The V and J genes are TRBV9 and TRBJ1-4, with D uncertain. This CDR3 is 18 amino acids long. Trimming stripped 3 bases from V and 0 bases from J, with 18 bases between. From germline, CDR1 is SGDLS and CDR2 YYNGEE. CDR3 amino acids: CASSGRDGPKTTNEKLFF. The CDR3 DNA reads as TGTGCCAGCAGCGGCCGGGATGGACCAAAGACAACTAATGAAAAACTGTTTTTT.

The rearrangement joins TRBV9 to TRBJ2-2; D is possibly TRBD2 (5 bases). CDR1 SGDLS and CDR2 YYNGEE come from the germline V gene. Deletions cut 4 bases from V and 7 bases from J, with 8 bases between. The CDR3 is 12 residues long. As DNA, the CDR3 is TGTGCCAGCAGCATCACTAGCGGGGAGCTGTTTTTT. It translates to CASSITSGELFF.

This clonotype came up a few times. The chain recombines TRBV4-3 with TRBJ1-1; a possible D gene is TRBD1 (6 bases). Germline V gene lookup returns CDR1 LGHNA and CDR2 YSLEER. V lost 0 bases and J 5 bases, leaving 13 bases between the germline ends. The CDR3 runs to 15 residues. CDR3 DNA: TGCGCCAGCAGCCAAGATAACAGGGAAAATACTGAAGCTTTCTTT. Translation gives CASSQDNRENTEAFF.

This clonotype appeared many times. The DNA is omitted, as the CDR3 cannot be located on it reliably, and the CDR3 follows TCRdb's listing. J is TRBJ2-1 and V is TRBV7-3; the tabulated D call, TRBD1, remains unverified against the DNA. CDR1 is SGHTA, CDR2 FQGTGA, per germline. The CDR3 is 13 amino acids in total, end residues counted. This chain's CDR3 is CASSLTWGTGSFF.

In its sample, this clonotype was seen many times. The J gene is TRBJ1-2, the V gene TRBV5-6; TRBD1 agrees at 7 bases. The germline V gene has CDR1 SGHDT and CDR2 YYEEEE. This CDR3 spans 13 amino acids. After removal of 4 bases from V and 8 bases from J, the junction contained 8 bases not matched to a gene. As DNA, the CDR3 is TGTGCCAGCAGCGCGACAGGGACGGGGGGCTACACCTTC. It translates to CASSATGTGGYTF. The full variable domain, with the rest looked up from reference TRBV5-6 and TRBJ1-2, is DAGVTQSPTHLIKTRGQQVTLRCSPKSGHDTVSWYQQALGQGPQFIFQYYEEEERQRGNFPDRFSGHQFPNYSSELNVNALLLGDSALYLCASSATGTGGYTFGSGTRLTVV.

V is TRBV20-1 and J is TRBJ2-4; D unresolved. V was clipped by 2 bases and J by 9 bases, with 11 bases between them. The CDR3 consists of 12 residues. Germline CDR1 DFQATT, CDR2 SNEGSKA (reference sequence). CDR3 region: CSARPCESIQYF. CDR3 bases: TGCAGTGCTAGACCCTGCGAGTCCATTCAGTACTTC.

This chain uses TRBV6-2 or TRBV6-3 with TRBJ2-1, with 9 bases fitting TRBD2. Germline V gives CDR1 MNHEY, CDR2 SVGEGT. This CDR3 is built from 16 residues. Trimming took 3 bases from V and 4 from J; bases not matched to a gene: 7. The chain's CDR3 is CASSYTSGFTYNEQFF. The DNA of the CDR3 is TGTGCCAGCAGTTATACTAGCGGGTTTACGTACAATGAGCAGTTCTTC.

This clonotype showed up many times. This chain joins TRBV30 and TRBJ1-2; tentative D call: TRBD1 (6 bases). Per germline, CDR1 GTSNPN and CDR2 SVGIG (reference sequence). V was clipped by 0 bases and J by 8 bases, with 13 bases between them. The CDR3 consists of 13 residues. CDR3 nucleotide sequence: TGTGCCTGGAGTGTACGAGGGGGGGCAGGCTACACCTTC. Amino acid sequence: CAWSVRGGAGYTF.

The chain couples TRBV18 to TRBJ1-1; TRBD1 might be the D (6 bases). V dropped 8 bases and J dropped 1 base, with 11 bases sitting between them. This CDR3 has 13 amino acids. The V gene's germline CDR1 is KGHSH and CDR2 LQKENI. This chain's CDR3 is CASLSGQNTEAFF. CDR3 bases: TGTGCCAGCCTTTCGGGACAGAACACTGAAGCTTTCTTT.

The table lists this clonotype with many counts. The CDR3 sequence: CASSLRGDGDSPLHF. In nucleotides, the CDR3 is TGTGCCAGCAGTCTCAGGGGGGATGGGGATTCACCCCTCCACTTT. The rearrangement links TRBV12-3 or TRBV12-4 to TRBJ1-6; 7 nucleotides line up with TRBD1. CDR3 length: 15 residues. The V and J ends lost 5 bases and 8 bases, in that order; junction bases with no gene match: 9.

Note on this clonotype: A much larger clonotype is one base distant, so this may be a read error. V usage is TRBV28 and J usage is TRBJ1-2, with D perhaps TRBD1 (6 bases). The CDR3 runs to 15 residues. Germline CDR1 and CDR2: MDHEN and SYDVKM. V gave up 4 bases and J gave up 2 bases, with 14 bases separating them. CDR3 sequence reads: CASSSYRAINYGYTF. The CDR3 DNA reads TGTGCCAGCAGTTCTTACAGGGCCATAAACTATGGCTACACCTTC.

This clonotype appeared many times. V usage is TRBV9 and J usage is TRBJ2-1; TRBD2 matches 13 bases. This CDR3 has 18 amino acids. Germline loops: CDR1 SGDLS, CDR2 YYNGEE. The V gene end was trimmed by 4 bases and the J gene end by 2 bases; junction bases not matched to a gene: 9. The CDR3 reads CASSPPRGTSGAYNEQFF. CDR3 coding DNA: TGTGCCAGCAGCCCCCCTAGGGGGACTAGCGGGGCCTACAATGAGCAGTTCTTC.

The chain recombines TRBV4-2 with TRBJ2-6; D not resolved. Germline CDR1 reads LGHNA; CDR2 reads YNFKEQ. The CDR3 consists of 19 residues. V lost 1 base, J lost 5 bases, and 21 bases lay in between. The CDR3, as DNA: TGTGCCAGCAGCCAAGCCCCCGGTGGTGGGGAACTCTGGGCCAACGTCCTGACTTTC. The encoded protein is CASSQAPGGGELWANVLTF.

The chain combines TRBV5-1 with TRBJ2-7; 8 bases match TRBD1. CDR1 and CDR2 from the germline V gene are SGHRS and YFSETQ. The CDR3 spans 14 residues. Trimming at V came to 5 bases and at J to 3 bases, leaving 7 bases not matched to a gene. The CDR3 DNA is TGCGCCAGCAGGGGGACAGGAGAACTCTACGAGCAGTACTTC. It codes for CASRGTGELYEQYF. The complete variable domain, with remaining parts taken from reference TRBV5-1 and TRBJ2-7, reads KAGVTQTPRYLIKTRGQQVTLSCSPISGHRSVSWYQQTPGQGLQFLFEYFSETQRNKGNFPGRFSGRQFSNSRSEMNVSTLELGDSALYLCASRGTGELYEQYFGPGTRLTVT.

This clonotype was seen repeatedly, ten times or more. The CDR3 spells CSARESGRATDTQYF. The CDR3 coding sequence is TGCAGTGCTAGAGAAAGCGGGAGGGCCACAGATACGCAGTATTTT. The chain is built from TRBV20-1 and TRBJ2-3; 10 nucleotides align to TRBD2. Germline CDR1 and CDR2: DFQATT and SNEGSKA (reference sequence). The CDR3 length is 15 residues. The ends lost 0 bases at V and 2 bases at J; junction bases unmatched: 2.

The table lists this clonotype with many counts. This chain joins TRBV30 and TRBJ2-2; D is perhaps TRBD2 (5 bases). With 3 bases removed from V and 2 bases from J, the gap between germline ends came to 13 bases. Germline loops: CDR1 GTSNPN, CDR2 SVGIG (reference sequence). This CDR3 has 15 amino acids. The CDR3 nucleotides are TGTGCCTGGAGGTGGCGGGCCACTAACACCGGGGAGCTGTTTTTT. This encodes CAWRWRATNTGELFF. Based on the CDR3 plus reference TRBV30 and TRBJ2-2, the full variable domain is SQTIHQWPATLVQPVGSPLSLECTVEGTSNPNLYWYRQAAGRGLQLLFYSVGIGQISSEVPQNLSASRPQDRQFILSSKKLLLSDSGFYLCAWRWRATNTGELFFGEGSRLTVL.

The chain is built from TRBV20-1 and TRBJ2-7, with TRBD2 identical over 15 bases. CDR3 size: 15 residues. Per germline, CDR1 DFQATT and CDR2 SNEGSKA (reference sequence). V lost 5 bases, J lost 1 base, and 3 bases stayed unmatched. The CDR3 nucleotides are TGCAGTGCTCGCGGACTAGCGGGAGGGTCCTACGAGCAGTACTTC. Its translation: CSARGLAGGSYEQYF.

As to this clonotype: The conserved closing phenylalanine or tryptophan is absent in this CDR3, likely reflecting a read error. The rearrangement joins TRBV7-9 to TRBJ2-7, with D perhaps TRBD2 (6 bases). The CDR3 has 13 amino acids. V was trimmed by 3 bases and J by 5 bases, leaving 11 bases between them. In germline, CDR1 is SEHNR, CDR2 FQNEAQ (reference sequence). The CDR3 nucleotides are TGTGCCAGCAGCTTGACTAGTATCCACGAGCAGTACCCC. Amino acid sequence: CASSLTSIHEQYP.

This clonotype was seen many times. The chain joins TRBV24-1 to TRBJ2-1, with D possibly TRBD2 on 5 matching bases. V was pared by 3 bases and J by 4 bases, with 15 bases between. This CDR3 spans 16 amino acids. Germline CDR1 and CDR2: KGHDR and SFDVKD. The CDR3 DNA is TGTGCCACCAGTGATCTTAATCGGGGAAAATACAATGAGCAGTTCTTC. This translates into CATSDLNRGKYNEQFF.

This clonotype was counted many times. This sequence joins TRBV5-1 and TRBJ1-4; D gene uncertain. The CDR3 extends over 14 amino acids. The germline gives CDR1 SGHRS, CDR2 YFSETQ. The germline V and J ends were trimmed by 5 bases and 4 bases, with 12 bases remaining between them. The CDR3 nucleotides read TGCGCCAGCAGTCTCGGAGGATTTAATGAAAAACTGTTTTTT. It specifies CASSLGGFNEKLFF.